The 18 T cell receptor beta chains listed next were all sequenced from one sample in a study of blood T cell repertoires in COVID-19. Clones were sequenced by immunoSEQ multiplex PCR, and TCRdb holds only the in-frame ones, with some missing. The sample includes 40,000 to 50,000 clones, about 92% of them seen just once. The sequenced sample was peripheral blood. These receptors were taken from a man aged 70 or older with active COVID-19.

The V and J genes are TRBV5-1 and TRBJ2-6; TRBD1 matches 7 bases. V lost 1 base, J lost 3 bases, and 7 bases stayed unmatched. Germline CDR1 reads SGHRS; CDR2 reads YFSETQ. The CDR3 totals 17 residues. The DNA for the CDR3 is TGCGCCAGCAGCTTGAACAGGGGCCAAGGTGGGGCCAACGTCCTGACTTTC. The encoded protein is CASSLNRGQGGANVLTF.

The chain uses TRBV7-2 and TRBJ2-1, with TRBD2 matching over 12 bases. With V trimmed by 8 bases and J by 4 bases, 3 bases remained unmatched. Germline lookup yields CDR1 SGHTA and CDR2 FQGNSA. The CDR3 covers 14 residues. The CDR3 bases are TGTGCCAGCGAGACTAGCGGGAGATACAATGAGCAGTTCTTC. This encodes CASETSGRYNEQFF. The full variable domain, rest sourced from reference TRBV7-2 and TRBJ2-1, is GAGVSQSPSNKVTEKGKDVELRCDPISGHTALYWYRQSLGQGLEFLIYFQGNSAPDKSGLPSDRFSAERTGGSVSTLTIQRTQQEDSAVYLCASETSGRYNEQFFGPGTRLTVL.

V is TRBV30 and J is TRBJ1-1, with D unresolved. Trimming removed 5 bases from V and 2 bases from J, with 6 bases in between. The CDR3 sequence is 11 residues long. Germline values: CDR1 GTSNPN, CDR2 SVGIG (reference sequence). The CDR3 DNA follows: TGTGCCTGGCAGTTCAACACTGAAGCTTTCTTT. Translation gives CAWQFNTEAFF.

This clone was found once. The chain uses TRBV6-5 and TRBJ1-2; 8 bases map to TRBD1. Germline-derived CDR1 and CDR2 are MNHEY and SVGAGI. This CDR3 has 14 residues. Trimming at V came to 0 bases and at J to 4 bases, leaving 1 base not matched to a gene. The CDR3 nucleotides are TGTGCCAGCAGTTACTCGGGACAGGTCTATGGCTACACCTTC. Protein product: CASSYSGQVYGYTF.

The genes are TRBV6-5 and TRBJ1-2, with 9 positions matching TRBD1. V dropped 6 bases and J dropped 5; count of bases not matched to a gene: 4. Germline values: CDR1 MNHEY, CDR2 SVGAGI. The CDR3 is 13 amino acids. This CDR3 is CASSTGTGYGYTF. CDR3 DNA sequence: TGTGCCAGCAGCACCGGGACAGGGTATGGCTACACCTTC.

This rearrangement joins TRBV24-1 to TRBJ2-1, with a weak D call TRBD2 (5 bases). CDR3 size: 13 residues. Trimming pared 2 bases from V and 10 bases from J, leaving 11 bases between. Germline V gene lookup returns CDR1 KGHDR and CDR2 SFDVKD. In nucleotides, the CDR3 is TGTGCCACCAGTGATTCGAGGGAAGGGGAGCAGTTCTTC. Translating gives CATSDSREGEQFF.

The chain carries TRBV19 and TRBJ1-5, with TRBD1 matching 7 bases. The CDR3 runs to 16 residues. With 5 bases clipped from V and 4 bases from J, the junction kept 11 bases outside the gene matches. Germline V gene sequence: CDR1 LNHDA, CDR2 SQIVND (reference sequence). DNA for the CDR3: TGTGCCAGTAGTCCATCACAGGGGCGCGTTAATCAGCCCCAGCATTTT. Protein sequence: CASSPSQGRVNQPQHF.

V gene TRBV5-4 combines with J gene TRBJ2-1; D not certain. The germline gives CDR1 SGHNT, CDR2 YYREEE (reference sequence). The CDR3 contains 15 residues. Between the trimmed V and J ends, which lost 4 bases and 4 bases, there was a span of 15 bases. The CDR3 DNA follows: TGTGCCAGCAGCCAGACTGATATGCTATACAATGAGCAGTTCTTC. Translation gives CASSQTDMLYNEQFF.

J is TRBJ2-2 and V is TRBV5-1, with no clear D. Germline V gene lookup returns CDR1 SGHRS and CDR2 YFSETQ. This CDR3 region has 14 residues. V was shortened by 0 bases and J by 7 bases, with 10 bases between the two germline ends. CDR3: CASSLVTSGGELFF. DNA of the CDR3: TGCGCCAGCAGCTTGGTAACTTCCGGCGGGGAGCTGTTTTTT.

This chain links TRBV28 with TRBJ1-5; no firm D call. The germline V gene has CDR1 MDHEN and CDR2 SYDVKM. The CDR3 has 12 amino acids. V dropped 7 bases and J dropped 0 bases, with 4 bases sitting between them. The CDR3 loop reads CASTVSNQPQHF. As DNA, the CDR3 is TGTGCCAGCACTGTTAGCAATCAGCCCCAGCATTTT.

The chain combines TRBV15 with TRBJ1-6; D remains ambiguous. Germline CDR1 reads LNHNV; CDR2 reads YYDKDF (reference sequence). The V and J ends lost 4 bases and 7 bases respectively, with 8 bases between them. The CDR3 has 13 residues. The chain's CDR3 is CATSTTGNSPLHF. CDR3 DNA sequence: TGTGCCACCAGCACCACGGGGAATTCACCCCTCCACTTT.

This clone was seen a single time. The J gene is TRBJ2-4, the V gene TRBV7-8, with 9 bases lining up with TRBD2. Germline CDR1 is SGHVS and CDR2 is FQNEAQ. The CDR3 loop spans 17 amino acids. V was pared by 1 base and J by 9 bases, with 13 bases of the junction left unmatched. The CDR3 bases are TGTGCCAGCAGCTTAGTTCTAGCGGGGTTCGGGGGGAGCATTCAGTACTTC. This translates into CASSLVLAGFGGSIQYF. Using reference TRBV7-8 and TRBJ2-4 for the parts outside the CDR3, the full variable domain is GAGVSQSPRYKVAKRGQDVALRCDPISGHVSLFWYQQALGQGPEFLTYFQNEAQLDKSGLPSDRFFAERPEGSVSTLKIQRTQQEDSAVYLCASSLVLAGFGGSIQYFGAGTRLSVL.

V usage is TRBV2 and J usage is TRBJ2-7, with TRBD1 matching over 7 bases. Germline V gene sequence: CDR1 SNHLY, CDR2 FYNNEI. Trimming cost V 3 bases and J 7 bases; bases outside gene matches: 9. The CDR3 runs to 14 residues. The CDR3 loop is CASSEDRSFGEQYF. The CDR3 DNA sequence: TGTGCCAGCAGTGAGGACAGGAGCTTTGGTGAGCAGTACTTC.

The chain links TRBV10-3 to TRBJ2-7; 10 bases are shared with TRBD1. Germline CDR1 reads ENHRY; CDR2 reads SYGVKD. This CDR3 region has 16 residues. V was clipped by 2 bases and J by 3 bases; unmatched bases: 7. The CDR3 region has the DNA TGTGCCATCAGTGAGAATAGGGGGACAGGGGTCTACGAGCAGTACTTC. Its translation: CAISENRGTGVYEQYF.

This clone was seen once. The V call is TRBV28, the J call TRBJ2-2, with TRBD2 identical over 10 bases. The trim removed 2 bases at V and 5 bases at J, leaving 8 bases unmatched. CDR1 and CDR2 from the germline V gene are MDHEN and SYDVKM. The CDR3 spans 17 residues. The CDR3 region is CASSLIVAGGYTGELFF. In DNA form, the CDR3 reads TGTGCCAGCAGTTTAATAGTAGCGGGGGGCTATACCGGGGAGCTGTTTTTT. Full variable domain (rest looked up from reference TRBV28 and TRBJ2-2): DVKVTQSSRYLVKRTGEKVFLECVQDMDHENMFWYRQDPGLGLRLIYFSYDVKMKEKGDIPEGYSVSREKKERFSLILESASTNQTSMYLCASSLIVAGGYTGELFFGEGSRLTVL.

The chain employs TRBV5-6 and TRBJ2-7; TRBD1 matches 7 bases. V was clipped by 4 bases and J by 0 bases; unmatched bases: 4. The length of the CDR3 is 14 residues. Germline-derived CDR1 and CDR2 are SGHDT and YYEEEE. CDR3 sequence (DNA): TGTGCCAGCAGCCCGACAGGGAGCTCCTACGAGCAGTACTTC. Protein sequence: CASSPTGSSYEQYF.

The V and J genes are TRBV6-4 and TRBJ1-2; 7 bases line up with TRBD1. CDR1 and CDR2 (germline): MRHNA, SNTAGT. Losses at the gene ends were 8 bases for V and 5 bases for J; bases not matched to a gene: 11. The length of the CDR3 is 14 residues. This chain's CDR3 is CASCWNRGGYGYTF. The CDR3 bases are TGTGCCAGCTGCTGGAACAGGGGTGGGTATGGCTACACCTTC.

The J gene is TRBJ1-1, the V gene TRBV4-2; no reliable D call. Looked up from germline, CDR1 is LGHNA and CDR2 is YNFKEQ. This CDR3 has 15 amino acids. Trimming took 0 bases from V and 8 from J, leaving 16 bases between them. The CDR3: CASSQDRVRGEEAFF. The CDR3 DNA is TGTGCCAGCAGCCAAGATCGGGTAAGAGGTGAGGAAGCTTTCTTT.